The 26 T cell receptor beta chains in this list originate from one sample, sequenced in a study of T cell changes during pregnancy in multiple sclerosis. Sequencing used immunoSEQ multiplex PCR; TCRdb keeps in-frame clones, though not all of them. The table lists 56,000 or so clones, approximately 90% of them singletons. Here the sequenced sample was peripheral blood, taken after pregnancy. These receptors all stem from a female donor with multiple sclerosis, enrolled in a pregnancy study.

V and J are TRBV30 and TRBJ1-2, with D tentatively TRBD1 (5 bases). V lost 1 base, J lost 4 bases, and 13 bases lay in between. CDR3 size: 14 residues. Germline V lookup: CDR1 GTSNPN, CDR2 SVGIG (reference sequence). CDR3 nucleotides: TGTGCCTGGAGTGCGGCAGGGCCCCTCTATGGCTACACCTTC. It specifies CAWSAAGPLYGYTF.

The rearrangement links TRBV7-3 to TRBJ2-3, with 7 bases matching TRBD1. CDR1 and CDR2 from the germline V gene are SGHTA and FQGTGA. This CDR3 spans 14 amino acids. Germline trimming cut 5 bases from V and 2 bases from J; bases unmatched to any gene: 4. The CDR3 region is CASSPGQTTDTQYF. The CDR3 DNA reads TGTGCCAGCAGCCCGGGACAGACCACAGATACGCAGTATTTT.

The V gene is TRBV5-1, the J gene TRBJ2-1; tentatively, D is TRBD1 (6 bases). The CDR3 covers 15 residues. Germline V gene sequence: CDR1 SGHRS, CDR2 YFSETQ. V lost 3 bases to trimming and J lost 0 bases, with 10 bases between them. The CDR3 DNA is TGCGCCAGCAGCTGGACAGAGAGCTCCTACAATGAGCAGTTCTTC. It yields the protein CASSWTESSYNEQFF.

The chain joins TRBV7-9 to TRBJ2-7, with TRBD1 as a possible D gene (6 bases). The CDR3 is 16 residues long. Trimming removed 1 base from V and 0 bases from J, with 13 bases in between. Per germline, CDR1 SEHNR and CDR2 FQNEAQ (reference sequence). The CDR3 reads CASSLGYGTPSYEQYF. The CDR3 nucleotides read TGTGCCAGCAGCTTAGGGTATGGGACACCCTCCTACGAGCAGTACTTC.

The V gene is TRBV6-6, the J gene TRBJ2-5; D is uncertain. The germline gives CDR1 MNHNY, CDR2 SVGAGI (reference sequence). V lost 6 bases to trimming and J lost 9 bases, with 14 bases between them. The CDR3 extends over 12 amino acids. The CDR3 spells CASSQRWLAQYF. CDR3 nucleotide sequence: TGTGCCAGCAGCCAGAGGTGGCTGGCCCAGTACTTC.

V gene TRBV29-1 combines with J gene TRBJ2-5, with D unclear. V lost 3 bases, J lost 5 bases, and 19 bases lay in between. Germline V gene sequence: CDR1 SQVTM, CDR2 ANQGSEA. This CDR3 contains 15 residues. Here the CDR3 DNA reads TGCAGCGTTGAGACCCCGGATAGCTATTGGGAGACCCAGTACTTC. It is translated as CSVETPDSYWETQYF.

V usage is TRBV10-3 and J usage is TRBJ2-3; 12 bases line up with TRBD2. From germline, CDR1 is ENHRY and CDR2 SYGVKD. This CDR3 has 18 residues. J gave up 0 bases and V 2 bases, and 6 bases lay outside the gene matches. The CDR3 sequence is CAISERASGGVSTDTQYF. CDR3 bases: TGTGCCATCAGTGAGAGGGCTAGCGGGGGGGTTAGCACAGATACGCAGTATTTT.

The V gene is TRBV13, the J gene TRBJ1-2; D not certain. The CDR3 runs 12 residues. CDR1 PRHDT and CDR2 FYEKMQ come from the germline V gene (reference sequence). Trimming took off 4 bases at V and 4 bases at J, with 7 bases between the two ends. This CDR3 reads CASSSNSYGYTF. CDR3 nucleotides: TGTGCCAGCAGCTCGAACAGCTATGGCTACACCTTC.

The chain recombines TRBV6-5 with TRBJ1-1; no clear D gene. The germline V gene encodes CDR1 MNHEY and CDR2 SVGAGI. CDR3 size: 13 residues. The germline V and J ends were trimmed by 5 bases and 1 base, with 8 bases remaining between them. The CDR3 DNA sequence: TGTGCCAGCAGTAAGTGGAGGAACACTGAAGCTTTCTTT. It yields the protein CASSKWRNTEAFF.

The chain couples TRBV11-2 to TRBJ2-2; 7 positions match TRBD2. J was trimmed by 5 bases and V by 5 bases; bases with no gene match: 8. CDR1 is SGHAT, CDR2 FQNNGV, per germline. The CDR3 covers 15 residues. The CDR3 DNA is TGTGCCAGCAGCCCCGTGGGAGGGAGGACCGGGGAGCTGTTTTTT. The encoded protein is CASSPVGGRTGELFF.

The rearrangement uses TRBV5-1 and TRBJ2-5; a weak D match, TRBD2 (6 bases). The V gene's germline CDR1 is SGHRS and CDR2 YFSETQ. Trimming stripped 4 bases from V and 7 bases from J, with 14 bases between. The CDR3 spans 13 residues. DNA for the CDR3: TGCGCCAGCAGCGCACTAGCCGCCGGGACCCAGTACTTC. Translated: CASSALAAGTQYF.

The chain links TRBV5-1 to TRBJ1-2, with TRBD1 matching over 7 bases. The V segment lost 4 bases and the J segment 5 bases; nucleotides outside the gene matches: 8. Germline V gives CDR1 SGHRS, CDR2 YFSETQ. The CDR3 consists of 14 residues. Written as DNA, the CDR3 is TGCGCCAGCAGCCTAGGACAGGTGGAGTATGGCTACACCTTC. This sequence encodes CASSLGQVEYGYTF. The complete variable domain, with remaining parts taken from reference TRBV5-1 and TRBJ1-2, reads KAGVTQTPRYLIKTRGQQVTLSCSPISGHRSVSWYQQTPGQGLQFLFEYFSETQRNKGNFPGRFSGRQFSNSRSEMNVSTLELGDSALYLCASSLGQVEYGYTFGSGTRLTVV.

This chain joins TRBV27 and TRBJ1-1; 7 nucleotides line up with TRBD1. This CDR3 comprises 15 residues. The germline V gene has CDR1 MNHEY and CDR2 SMNVEV (reference sequence). The V segment lost 5 bases and the J segment 0 bases; nucleotides outside the gene matches: 6. The DNA for the CDR3 is TGTGCCAGCAGTCCCCGACAGGGATTGAACACTGAAGCTTTCTTT. Encoded protein: CASSPRQGLNTEAFF.

This clone was found once. This chain joins TRBV11-2 and TRBJ2-1; 9 bases are a match to TRBD2. The germline V gene has CDR1 SGHAT and CDR2 FQNNGV. V shed 2 bases and J 4 bases; nucleotides not matched to a gene: 6. The CDR3 length is 16 residues. CDR3 coding DNA: TGTGCCAGCAGCTTATTCTGGACTAGCGCTTACAATGAGCAGTTCTTC. Protein product: CASSLFWTSAYNEQFF.

The CDR3 here is CAIRAGGSEAFF. The CDR3 DNA is TGTGCCATCAGGGCAGGGGGGTCTGAAGCTTTCTTT. The chain combines TRBV10-3 with TRBJ1-1, with 7 bases fitting TRBD1. Germline V lookup: CDR1 ENHRY, CDR2 SYGVKD. Trimming at V came to 6 bases and at J to 6 bases, leaving 4 bases not matched to a gene. The CDR3 has 12 amino acids.

The chain combines TRBV5-6 with TRBJ1-2; TRBD1 agrees at 10 bases. The V segment lost 3 bases and the J segment 3 bases; nucleotides outside the gene matches: 8. The CDR3 has 16 amino acids. Germline CDR1 reads SGHDT; CDR2 reads YYEEEE. The CDR3, as DNA: TGTGCCAGCAGCTGGACAGGGGGGCGCGGGGACTATGGCTACACCTTC. Translating gives CASSWTGGRGDYGYTF.

V and J are TRBV2 and TRBJ1-1; 9 bases fit TRBD1. With V trimmed by 6 bases and J by 1 base, 12 bases remained unmatched. Germline CDR1 is SNHLY and CDR2 is FYNNEI. The CDR3 is 17 residues long. CDR3 sequence reads: CASRWTGDLTRNTEAFF. The CDR3 nucleotides are TGTGCCAGCAGGTGGACAGGGGACCTAACAAGGAACACTGAAGCTTTCTTT.

The chain carries TRBV15 and TRBJ1-2; possibly TRBD1 for D (6 bases). The CDR3 is 18 amino acids. Trimming removed 4 bases at V and 5 bases at J, with 26 bases between. CDR1 and CDR2 (germline): LNHNV, YYDKDF (reference sequence). In DNA, the CDR3 is TGTGCCACCAGCACCCGACGGCGCGGGGGCCGAGCCCTATATGGCTACACCTTC. It is translated as CATSTRRRGGRALYGYTF.

The V call is TRBV19, the J call TRBJ1-5; D remains ambiguous. The germline V and J ends were trimmed by 7 bases and 0 bases, with 13 bases remaining between them. The CDR3 length is 15 residues. From germline, CDR1 is LNHDA and CDR2 SQIVND (reference sequence). The CDR3 loop reads CASTSGQISNQPQHF. The CDR3 bases are TGTGCCAGTACCTCTGGGCAGATTAGCAATCAGCCCCAGCATTTT.

This clone occurred once. The chain uses TRBV5-4 and TRBJ2-1, with D possibly TRBD2 on 6 matching bases. CDR1 is SGHNT, CDR2 YYREEE, per germline (reference sequence). The ends were cut back, 7 bases at V and 1 base at J, with 15 bases in the middle. The CDR3 has 15 residues. The CDR3 loop reads CASGRSQSSYNEQFF. The CDR3 DNA follows: TGTGCCAGCGGGAGGTCTCAATCTTCCTACAATGAGCAGTTCTTC.

The chain employs TRBV27 and TRBJ2-2; 8 positions match TRBD2. The CDR3 spans 16 residues. The ends lost 4 bases at V and 5 bases at J; junction bases unmatched: 9. CDR1 is MNHEY, CDR2 SMNVEV, per germline (reference sequence). The CDR3 sequence is CASSSSGGLRTGELFF. Here the CDR3 DNA reads TGTGCCAGCAGTTCGTCGGGGGGGCTGCGAACCGGGGAGCTGTTTTTT.

This clone was picked up one time. This chain connects TRBV7-9 to TRBJ2-7; tentative D call: TRBD2 (5 bases). Per germline, CDR1 SEHNR and CDR2 FQNEAQ (reference sequence). The CDR3 is 11 residues long. V was shortened by 8 bases and J by 6 bases, with 11 bases between the two germline ends. The CDR3, as DNA: TGTGCCAGCGGGAGAGGAGGCGAGCAGTACTTC. Translation: CASGRGGEQYF.

The J gene is TRBJ1-5, the V gene TRBV27, with D possibly TRBD1 on 6 matching bases. Germline loops: CDR1 MNHEY, CDR2 SMNVEV (reference sequence). CDR3 length equals 15 residues. The CDR3 bases are TGTGCGGGCAGTGCACAGGGAGTTAGCAATCAGCCCCAGCATTTT. This gives the protein CAGSAQGVSNQPQHF.

The chain links TRBV9 to TRBJ2-3, with D unclear. Germline CDR1 and CDR2: SGDLS and YYNGEE. The CDR3 runs 14 residues. V lost 0 bases and J lost 2, with 7 bases in between. CDR3 in DNA: TGTGCCAGCAGCGTAGCCCTTAACACAGATACGCAGTATTTT. The encoded protein is CASSVALNTDTQYF.

The rearrangement links TRBV7-2 to TRBJ1-6, with a possible D match to TRBD1 (6 bases). Trimming shortened V by 1 base and J by 8 bases, and 18 bases separated the two germline ends. This CDR3 spans 17 amino acids. CDR1 and CDR2 from the germline V gene are SGHTA and FQGNSA. Here the CDR3 reads CASSLEGGGFFDSPLHF. CDR3 coding DNA: TGTGCCAGCAGCTTAGAGGGGGGGGGATTTTTTGATTCACCCCTCCACTTT.

The rearrangement uses TRBV7-3 and TRBJ1-1; D is uncertain. Trimming took 1 base from V and 4 from J, leaving 13 bases between them. The CDR3 is 15 residues long. Germline CDR1 and CDR2: SGHTA and FQGTGA. CDR3 bases: TGTGCCAGCAGCTTAAACGACGTGGCGGGCACTGAAGCTTTCTTT. This encodes CASSLNDVAGTEAFF.